The entry that follows covers one T cell receptor (beta chain) sequence. The data were taken from a study of T cells in localized non-small cell lung cancer. Assay used: immunoSEQ multiplex PCR; TCRdb lists only in-frame clones, some missing. The sample shows under 55,000 clones, 60% to 85% of them seen only once. This sample comprised PBMCs, obtained before any cancer treatment. The TCR was taken from a woman between 35 and 70 years old with stage II lung adenocarcinoma.

CDR3 amino acids: CASSHQGGDYNEQFF. In nucleotides, the CDR3 is TGCGCCAGCAGCCATCAAGGGGGGGACTACAATGAGCAGTTCTTC. The chain recombines TRBV4-3 with TRBJ2-1; D is perhaps TRBD2 (7 bases). With 3 bases removed from V and 3 bases from J, the gap between germline ends came to 12 bases. This CDR3 has 15 residues. Germline V gene sequence: CDR1 LGHNA, CDR2 YSLEER.